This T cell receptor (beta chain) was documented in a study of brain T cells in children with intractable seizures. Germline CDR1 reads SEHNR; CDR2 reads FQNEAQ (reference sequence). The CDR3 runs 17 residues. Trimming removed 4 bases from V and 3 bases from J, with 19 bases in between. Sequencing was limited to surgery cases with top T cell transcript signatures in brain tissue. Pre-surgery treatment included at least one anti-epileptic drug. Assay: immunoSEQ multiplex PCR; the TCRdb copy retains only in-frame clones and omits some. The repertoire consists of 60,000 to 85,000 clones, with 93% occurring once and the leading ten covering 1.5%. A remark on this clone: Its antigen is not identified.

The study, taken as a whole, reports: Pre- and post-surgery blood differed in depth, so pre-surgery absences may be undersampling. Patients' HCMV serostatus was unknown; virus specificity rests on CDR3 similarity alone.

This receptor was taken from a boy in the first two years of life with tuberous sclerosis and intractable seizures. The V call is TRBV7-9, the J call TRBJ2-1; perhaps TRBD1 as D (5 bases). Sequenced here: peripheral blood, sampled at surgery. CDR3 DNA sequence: TGTGCCAGCAGCTCTACAAACAGGACAAGCCACTACAATGAGCAGTTCTTC. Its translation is CASSSTNRTSHYNEQFF.